This T cell receptor (beta chain) was sequenced in a study of OX40 agonist ivuxolimab in advanced cancers. Looking at the study overall: Patients undergoing dose escalation presented with hepatocellular carcinoma, melanoma, renal cell or head and neck cancer. Participants averaged approximately 60 years of age (range about 23 to 79) and were approximately 81% male. It was permissible to have had prior anti-PD-1, anti-PD-L1 or anti-CTLA-4 therapy, and about 40% had some. Study-wide findings and caveats: At 0.1 to 3.0 mg/kg, CD4+ and CD8+ blood T cells expanded clonally by week 6.

Worth noting for this clone: Its antigen is not known.

Only in-frame clones appear in the TCRdb table, and some are missing; sequencing was by immunoSEQ multiplex PCR. The data show tens of thousands of clones, around 85% seen once. The CDR3 has 15 amino acids. The V end was cut by 3 bases, the J end by 7 bases, with 15 bases between. Germline loops: CDR1 KGHSH, CDR2 LQKENI. The V gene is TRBV18, the J gene TRBJ2-2; D is uncertain. The source material was CD4+ or CD8+ T cells sorted from blood, sampled in a trial of the OX40 agonist ivuxolimab. The receptor was derived from an adult with an advanced solid tumor such as melanoma, head and neck, liver or kidney cancer. CDR3 in DNA: TGTGCCAGCTCACCTACCGGCACTACGGGCGGGGAGCTGTTTTTT. Its translation: CASSPTGTTGGELFF.